The clone carrying this TCR beta chain has just one count. As for time point: blood from clinic visit 5 months post-surgery; TSC patient then seizure free. The sequenced cases were selected for having the highest brain T cell transcript signatures. Before surgery, patients took at least one anti-epileptic drug. This specimen belongs to a study of brain T cells in children with intractable seizures. In germline, CDR1 is SQVTM, CDR2 ANQGSEA. Trimming cost V 6 bases and J 8 bases, with 23 bases left between them. CDR3 length: 15 amino acids. The repertoire was sequenced with immunoSEQ multiplex PCR; TCRdb's copy has only in-frame clones and lacks some. The sample carries about 340,000 clones, over 90% recorded once.

The chain uses TRBV29-1 and TRBJ2-1; D might be TRBD1 or TRBD2, each matching 6 bases. This clonotype originated in a boy younger than two with tuberous sclerosis and intractable seizures. The sequences come from peripheral blood, collected 4 to 6 months after surgery. CDR3 region: CSVGGYSGVGDEQFF. The CDR3 DNA sequence: TGCAGCGTAGGGGGGTATAGTGGGGTTGGGGATGAGCAGTTCTTC.